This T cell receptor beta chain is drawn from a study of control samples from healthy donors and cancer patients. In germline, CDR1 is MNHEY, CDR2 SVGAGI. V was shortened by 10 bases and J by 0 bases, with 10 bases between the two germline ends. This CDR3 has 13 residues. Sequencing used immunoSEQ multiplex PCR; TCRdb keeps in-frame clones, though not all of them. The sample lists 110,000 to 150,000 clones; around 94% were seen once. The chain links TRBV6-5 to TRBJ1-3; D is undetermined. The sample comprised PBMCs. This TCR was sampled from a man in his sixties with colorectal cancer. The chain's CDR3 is CATQTSSGNTIYF. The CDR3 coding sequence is TGTGCCACTCAGACATCCTCTGGAAACACCATATATTTT.